Below are 14 T cell receptor beta chains sequenced from a single sample in a study of control samples from healthy donors and cancer patients. The data were produced by immunoSEQ multiplex PCR, yet TCRdb's version contains in-frame clones alone and is incomplete. The sample includes around 53,000 clones, 65% to 90% of them seen just once. The sequencing input was PBMCs. Source of these receptors: a woman between 45 and 60 years old with lung cancer.

This chain joins TRBV24-1 and TRBJ2-1, with 8 bases identical to TRBD2. Germline CDR1 reads KGHDR; CDR2 reads SFDVKD. Unmatched junction bases numbered 3, after V lost 1 base and J lost 2 bases. The CDR3 is 16 residues long. CDR3 in amino acids: CATSDLAGAAYNEQFF. The CDR3 coding sequence is TGTGCCACCAGTGATTTAGCGGGGGCCGCCTACAATGAGCAGTTCTTC.

For the CDR3, the DNA is TGTGCCAGCAGCGTAGAGATAGACCCCGAGCGCACTGAAGCTTTCTTT. This encodes CASSVEIDPERTEAFF. The chain links TRBV9 to TRBJ1-1; D ambiguous. Between the trimmed V and J ends, which lost 0 bases and 4 bases, there was a span of 16 bases. The CDR3 runs to 16 residues. CDR1 is SGDLS and CDR2 is YYNGEE in the germline V gene.

This clone showed up just a few times. This chain connects TRBV11-2 to TRBJ1-1; weak D call: TRBD1 (6 bases). CDR1 and CDR2 from the germline V gene are SGHAT and FQNNGV. V was shortened by 5 bases and J by 2 bases, with 15 bases between the two germline ends. The CDR3 is 15 amino acids. CDR3 region: CASSRGVRGNTEAFF. CDR3 in DNA: TGTGCCAGCAGCCGCGGCGTCAGGGGAAACACTGAAGCTTTCTTT.

V is TRBV19 and J is TRBJ1-3, with 8 bases that match TRBD1. CDR3 length equals 17 residues. CDR1 and CDR2 from the germline V gene are LNHDA and SQIVND (reference sequence). V shed 5 bases, J shed 0 bases, and the junction held 9 bases outside the gene matches. CDR3 in DNA: TGTGCCAGTAGTCCGCGGACAGGGAAGAACTCTGGAAACACCATATATTTT. Translating it yields CASSPRTGKNSGNTIYF.

This chain joins TRBV29-1 and TRBJ1-2, with 10 nucleotides matching TRBD1. The ends lost 4 bases at V and 3 bases at J; junction bases unmatched: 5. The germline V gene encodes CDR1 SQVTM and CDR2 ANQGSEA. The length of the CDR3 is 14 residues. In DNA, the CDR3 is TGCAGCGTTGTGCCTGGGACAGGGGACTATGGCTACACCTTC. Translation gives CSVVPGTGDYGYTF.

This clone was observed a single time. CDR3 residues: CSLLHPAKSTDTQYF. CDR3 sequence (DNA): TGCAGCCTATTACACCCTGCCAAGAGCACAGATACGCAGTATTTT. The chain carries TRBV29-1 and TRBJ2-3; D not resolved. V gave up 8 bases and J gave up 0 bases, with 18 bases separating them. There are 15 residues in the CDR3. Germline assignment: CDR1 SQVTM and CDR2 ANQGSEA.

This chain connects TRBV6-6 to TRBJ1-1, with 7 bases identical to TRBD1. This CDR3 has 14 residues. Losses at the gene ends were 2 bases for V and 3 bases for J; bases not matched to a gene: 3. Germline CDR1 and CDR2: MNHNY and SVGAGI (reference sequence). The DNA for the CDR3 is TGTGCCAGCAGTTACAGGGGGCGGGACACTGAAGCTTTCTTT. Its translation is CASSYRGRDTEAFF.

The chain carries TRBV6-5 and TRBJ1-1; weak D call: TRBD1 (5 bases). The CDR3 spans 16 residues. V lost 4 bases and J lost 0, with 15 bases in between. Germline V gives CDR1 MNHEY, CDR2 SVGAGI. The CDR3 DNA sequence: TGTGCCAGCAGTTTTCATGGGGGGAGCCTGAACACTGAAGCTTTCTTT. It codes for CASSFHGGSLNTEAFF.

This clone was found once. As DNA, the CDR3 is TGTGCCAGCAGCTTAGCCGGGACAGGGATCCACGAGCAGTACTTC. Residues: CASSLAGTGIHEQYF. The chain links TRBV11-3 to TRBJ2-7, with TRBD1 matching 9 bases. V shed 1 base, J shed 5 bases, and the junction held 6 bases outside the gene matches. The CDR3 consists of 15 residues. CDR1 is SGHNT and CDR2 is YENEEA in the germline V gene. The variable domain in full, completed from reference TRBV11-3 and TRBJ2-7, reads EAGVVQSPRYKIIEKKQPVAFWCNPISGHNTLYWYLQNLGQGPELLIRYENEEAVDDSQLPKDRFSAERLKGVDSTLKIQPAELGDSAVYLCASSLAGTGIHEQYFGPGTRLTVT.

The chain is built from TRBV29-1 and TRBJ2-1, with D perhaps TRBD1 (5 bases). The CDR3 loop spans 13 amino acids. Trimming took 3 bases from V and 7 from J, leaving 13 bases between them. Germline-derived CDR1 and CDR2 are SQVTM and ANQGSEA. This chain's CDR3 is CSVDLQGENEQFF. CDR3 coding DNA: TGCAGCGTTGATTTGCAGGGTGAGAATGAGCAGTTCTTC.

CDR3 nucleotides: TGTGCCAGCAGCCGCGGACAGGGCAATAATTCACCCCTCCACTTT. Encoded protein: CASSRGQGNNSPLHF. The rearrangement links TRBV7-2 to TRBJ1-6, with TRBD1 matching over 8 bases. The CDR3 covers 15 residues. V was pared by 5 bases and J by 5 bases, with 5 bases of the junction left unmatched. Germline CDR1 and CDR2: SGHTA and FQGNSA.

This chain joins TRBV28 and TRBJ1-2; 11 nucleotides match TRBD1. Germline CDR1 is MDHEN and CDR2 is SYDVKM. Germline trimming cut 5 bases from V and 4 bases from J; bases unmatched to any gene: 3. The CDR3 consists of 14 residues. The CDR3 DNA reads TGTGCCAGCAGTCTTGGGACAGGGGGCTATGGCTACACCTTC. This codes for CASSLGTGGYGYTF.

This clone is labeled medium-sized. CDR3 sequence reads: CASSLGQSNYGYTF. The CDR3 coding sequence is TGTGCCAGCAGCTTAGGGCAGAGTAACTATGGCTACACCTTC. The rearrangement links TRBV11-2 to TRBJ1-2; D unresolved. CDR3 length: 14 residues. V was pared by 1 base and J by 1 base, with 7 bases between. Germline V gene data show CDR1 as SGHAT and CDR2 as FQNNGV.

The chain joins TRBV29-1 to TRBJ1-1, with D unclear. V lost 0 bases and J lost 11, with 7 bases in between. The CDR3 covers 10 residues. Germline-derived CDR1 and CDR2 are SQVTM and ANQGSEA. Here the CDR3 reads CSVEDGLAFF. The CDR3 DNA follows: TGCAGCGTTGAAGATGGATTGGCTTTCTTT.